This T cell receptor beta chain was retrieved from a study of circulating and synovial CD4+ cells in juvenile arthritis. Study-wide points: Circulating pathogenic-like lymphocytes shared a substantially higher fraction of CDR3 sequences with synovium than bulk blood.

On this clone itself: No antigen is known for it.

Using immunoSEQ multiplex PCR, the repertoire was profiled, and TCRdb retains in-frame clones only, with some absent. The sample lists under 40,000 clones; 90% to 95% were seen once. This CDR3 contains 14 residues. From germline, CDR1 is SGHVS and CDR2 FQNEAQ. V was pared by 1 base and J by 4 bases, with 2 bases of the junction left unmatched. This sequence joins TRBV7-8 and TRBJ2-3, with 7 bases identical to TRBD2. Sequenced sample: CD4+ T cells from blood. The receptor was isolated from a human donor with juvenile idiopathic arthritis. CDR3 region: CASSLGAGADTQYF. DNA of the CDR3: TGTGCCAGCAGCTTAGGGGCGGGAGCAGATACGCAGTATTTT.